The next 26 T cell receptor beta chains were all read from a single sample in a study of T cell responses to AZD1222 COVID-19 vaccine. The table came from immunoSEQ multiplex PCR; TCRdb's copy has only in-frame clones and leaves some out. The data hold approximately 150,000 clones, with 93% observed a single time. The sequencing here drew on peripheral blood, taken on day 0 of MenACWY control vaccination. These receptors were taken from an adult in good health.

The chain carries TRBV2 and TRBJ1-2; D call uncertain. The V end lost 3 bases, the J end lost 7 bases, and 12 bases lay between the germline ends. The CDR3 runs to 13 residues. From germline, CDR1 is SNHLY and CDR2 FYNNEI. CDR3 region: CASSDIRGFGYTF. CDR3 nucleotide sequence: TGTGCCAGCAGTGATATACGAGGATTTGGCTACACCTTC.

The rearrangement links TRBV28 to TRBJ1-2; tentatively, D is TRBD1 (6 bases). V was trimmed by 2 bases and J by 6 bases, leaving 16 bases between them. CDR1 is MDHEN and CDR2 is SYDVKM in the germline V gene. This CDR3 spans 15 amino acids. CDR3 in DNA: TGTGCCAGCAGTTTAGTTTGGGGGCGCGACAATGGCTACACCTTC. It specifies CASSLVWGRDNGYTF.

V and J are TRBV7-9 and TRBJ2-7; 11 nucleotides agree with TRBD1. V lost 2 bases, J lost 5 bases, and 5 bases stayed unmatched. CDR3 length equals 15 residues. Germline V gene sequence: CDR1 SEHNR, CDR2 FQNEAQ (reference sequence). This CDR3 is CASSLRTGGNHEQYF. The CDR3 DNA is TGTGCCAGCAGCTTACGGACAGGGGGCAACCACGAGCAGTACTTC.

The chain is built from TRBV4-1 and TRBJ2-5; D might be TRBD1 or TRBD2, each matching 5 bases. The CDR3 extends over 16 amino acids. Germline CDR1 reads MGHRA; CDR2 reads YSYEKL. V was shortened by 1 base and J by 1 base, with 13 bases between the two germline ends. The CDR3 DNA follows: TGCGCCAGCAGCCAAGCCAGGGCTGGAGGCCAAGAGACCCAGTACTTC. It yields the protein CASSQARAGGQETQYF.

The chain links TRBV3-1 (or the pseudogene TRBV3-2) to TRBJ2-1; D not resolved. The length of the CDR3 is 16 residues. Germline V lookup: CDR1 LGHDT, CDR2 YNNKEL (reference sequence). V was pared by 3 bases and J by 0 bases, with 12 bases between. CDR3 DNA: TGTGCCAGCAGCCAGTTACAGAGGAGCTCCTACAATGAGCAGTTCTTC. The encoded protein is CASSQLQRSSYNEQFF.

The genes are TRBV11-1 and TRBJ2-7; 8 bases fit TRBD2. Looked up from germline, CDR1 is SGHAT and CDR2 is FQDESV (reference sequence). The CDR3 extends over 13 amino acids. The V segment lost 1 base and the J segment 6 bases; nucleotides outside the gene matches: 2. Written as DNA, the CDR3 is TGTGCCAGCAGCTTAGTCCGGGAGGGCGAGCAGTACTTC. Its protein product is CASSLVREGEQYF.

The chain carries TRBV4-2 and TRBJ2-7, with a weak D call TRBD2 (6 bases). Germline V gene sequence: CDR1 LGHNA, CDR2 YNFKEQ. With 0 bases removed from V and 0 bases from J, the gap between germline ends came to 12 bases. CDR3 length: 16 residues. The CDR3 nucleotides read TGTGCCAGCAGCCAAGATCGGGACTCCCCCTCCTACGAGCAGTACTTC. Residues: CASSQDRDSPSYEQYF.

The chain's CDR3 is CASSLEGRVAEAFF. For the CDR3, the DNA is TGTGCCAGCAGCTTAGAGGGCAGGGTCGCTGAAGCTTTCTTT. The chain recombines TRBV7-9 with TRBJ1-1; maybe TRBD1 (5 bases). The V gene lost 1 base and the J gene lost 6 bases, with 12 bases spanning the gap. This CDR3 has 14 residues. Per germline, CDR1 SEHNR and CDR2 FQNEAQ (reference sequence).

The chain links TRBV18 to TRBJ2-1; 9 nucleotides line up with TRBD1. The germline V gene encodes CDR1 KGHSH and CDR2 LQKENI. The CDR3 runs 15 residues. The V segment lost 4 bases and the J segment 2 bases; nucleotides outside the gene matches: 3. The CDR3 here is CASSLGQGPYNEQFF. As DNA, the CDR3 is TGTGCCAGCTCACTCGGACAGGGGCCCTACAATGAGCAGTTCTTC.

V gene TRBV3-1 (or the pseudogene TRBV3-2) combines with J gene TRBJ1-1, with D possibly matching TRBD1 (5 bases). With 4 bases removed from V and 1 base from J, the gap between germline ends came to 13 bases. The germline V gene encodes CDR1 LGHDT and CDR2 YNNKEL (reference sequence). The CDR3 runs to 15 residues. This chain's CDR3 is CASSRTGLENTEAFF. The CDR3 DNA reads as TGTGCCAGCAGCCGCACGGGGCTTGAGAACACTGAAGCTTTCTTT.

This clone has a single count. This rearrangement joins TRBV19 to TRBJ2-1; D is perhaps TRBD2 (6 bases). The CDR3 has 15 amino acids. The germline CDR1 and CDR2 sequences are LNHDA and SQIVND (reference sequence). V lost 5 bases and J lost 9, with 20 bases in between. The CDR3 region has the DNA TGTGCCAGTAGTGAGATGGGCGGGACTCGTGGTGAGCAGTTCTTC. It codes for CASSEMGGTRGEQFF.

This rearrangement joins TRBV9 to TRBJ2-1, with 16 bases fitting TRBD2. Losses at the gene ends were 3 bases for V and 4 bases for J; bases not matched to a gene: 4. Germline V gene sequence: CDR1 SGDLS, CDR2 YYNGEE. This CDR3 region has 17 residues. CDR3 DNA sequence: TGTGCCAGCAGCGCCGGGACTAGCGGGGGGGAGTACAATGAGCAGTTCTTC. Amino acids: CASSAGTSGGEYNEQFF.

The genes are TRBV18 and TRBJ1-1, with D possibly matching TRBD1 (6 bases). Germline CDR1 is KGHSH and CDR2 is LQKENI. The V gene lost 3 bases and the J gene lost 1 base, with 12 bases spanning the gap. The CDR3 extends over 15 amino acids. The CDR3 DNA reads as TGTGCCAGCTCACCTCCGGGACATGAGAACACTGAAGCTTTCTTT. Translation gives CASSPPGHENTEAFF.

The V and J genes are TRBV5-5 and TRBJ2-1, with D possibly matching TRBD1 (6 bases). The length of the CDR3 is 16 residues. Germline V CDR1 and CDR2: SGHKS, YYEKEE (reference sequence). V lost 1 base to trimming and J lost 4 bases, with 15 bases between them. CDR3 residues: CASSLTPGTSYNEQFF. CDR3 in DNA: TGTGCCAGCAGCTTGACCCCCGGGACATCGTACAATGAGCAGTTCTTC.

V usage is TRBV9 and J usage is TRBJ1-4; TRBD1 is a possible D gene (5 bases). The V and J ends lost 3 bases and 7 bases respectively, with 13 bases between them. From germline, CDR1 is SGDLS and CDR2 YYNGEE. This CDR3 is built from 14 residues. CDR3 sequence: CASSEEGRAEKLFF. CDR3 DNA sequence: TGTGCCAGCAGCGAAGAGGGGCGAGCTGAAAAACTGTTTTTT.

The V and J genes are TRBV5-4 and TRBJ1-1; D is ambiguous. CDR3 length equals 16 residues. Germline V gene sequence: CDR1 SGHNT, CDR2 YYREEE (reference sequence). V lost 4 bases to trimming and J lost 0 bases, with 16 bases between them. CDR3 amino acids: CASSPTYDRLNTEAFF. Written as DNA, the CDR3 is TGTGCCAGCAGCCCCACCTACGACCGATTGAACACTGAAGCTTTCTTT. Complete variable domain (other parts from reference TRBV5-4 and TRBJ1-1): ETGVTQSPTHLIKTRGQQVTLRCSSQSGHNTVSWYQQALGQGPQFIFQYYREEENGRGNFPPRFSGLQFPNYSSELNVNALELDDSALYLCASSPTYDRLNTEAFFGQGTRLTVV.

The V gene is TRBV9, the J gene TRBJ1-5; possible D gene TRBD1, 6 bases. V was pared by 0 bases and J by 10 bases, with 14 bases between. CDR1 is SGDLS and CDR2 is YYNGEE in the germline V gene. The CDR3 is 14 amino acids. CDR3 nucleotide sequence: TGTGCCAGCAGCGTAGGGGCAGGGGTAGGACCCCAGCATTTT. This translates into CASSVGAGVGPQHF. Drawing the rest from reference TRBV9 and TRBJ1-5, the complete variable domain is DSGVTQTPKHLITATGQRVTLRCSPRSGDLSVYWYQQSLDQGLQFLIQYYNGEERAKGNILERFSAQQFPDLHSELNLSSLELGDSALYFCASSVGAGVGPQHFGDGTRLSIL.

The rearrangement links TRBV6-2 or TRBV6-3 to TRBJ2-7; D could derive from TRBD1 or TRBD2 (5 bases each). The length of the CDR3 is 15 residues. Deletions cut 6 bases from V and 3 bases from J, with 18 bases between. Germline values: CDR1 MNHEY, CDR2 SVGEGT. This CDR3 reads CASSPGPLLIYEQYF. Written as DNA, the CDR3 is TGTGCCAGCAGCCCGGGACCCCTCCTAATCTACGAGCAGTACTTC.

The chain couples TRBV19 to TRBJ2-2; a weak D match, TRBD1 (6 bases). Germline CDR1 is LNHDA and CDR2 is SQIVND (reference sequence). The length of the CDR3 is 12 residues. V gave up 10 bases and J gave up 2 bases, with 8 bases separating them. As DNA, the CDR3 is TGTGCCACCGGGACAAACACCGGGGAGCTGTTTTTT. Its protein product is CATGTNTGELFF.

The chain has TRBV5-5 and TRBJ1-5, with 9 bases that match TRBD1. After removal of 3 bases from V and 6 bases from J, the junction contained 10 bases not matched to a gene. Per germline, CDR1 SGHKS and CDR2 YYEKEE (reference sequence). CDR3 length equals 16 residues. CDR3: CASSSVTGGSGQPQHF. The CDR3, as DNA: TGTGCCAGCAGCTCAGTGACAGGGGGGTCGGGTCAGCCCCAGCATTTT.

The J gene is TRBJ2-7, the V gene TRBV7-9, with 7 bases aligning to TRBD2. J gave up 4 bases and V 3 bases, and 15 bases lay outside the gene matches. Germline CDR1 and CDR2: SEHNR and FQNEAQ (reference sequence). The CDR3 length is 17 residues. CDR3 nucleotides: TGTGCCAGCAGCTTCCACATAAGGGAGGGGAGGCGGTACGAGCAGTACTTC. This sequence encodes CASSFHIREGRRYEQYF. Variable domain in full (rest from reference TRBV7-9 and TRBJ2-7): DTGVSQNPRHKITKRGQNVTFRCDPISEHNRLYWYRQTLGQGPEFLTYFQNEAQLEKSRLLSDRFSAERPKGSFSTLEIQRTEQGDSAMYLCASSFHIREGRRYEQYFGPGTRLTVT.

This rearrangement joins TRBV4-1 to TRBJ2-5; 13 positions agree with TRBD2. The CDR3 covers 15 residues. The trim removed 3 bases at V and 4 bases at J, leaving 2 bases unmatched. The germline gives CDR1 MGHRA, CDR2 YSYEKL. CDR3 protein: CASSQGLAGLETQYF. DNA of the CDR3: TGCGCCAGCAGCCAGGGACTAGCGGGGTTAGAGACCCAGTACTTC.

This chain links TRBV9 with TRBJ2-1, with 8 bases identical to TRBD1. Losses at the gene ends were 3 bases for V and 7 bases for J; bases not matched to a gene: 12. CDR1 and CDR2 (germline): SGDLS, YYNGEE. This CDR3 is built from 16 residues. CDR3 in DNA: TGTGCCAGCAGCGGGCGACAGGGGAAGGCTTTGAATGAGCAGTTCTTC. This codes for CASSGRQGKALNEQFF.

The chain uses TRBV5-1 and TRBJ1-1; D is perhaps TRBD1 (6 bases). The germline gives CDR1 SGHRS, CDR2 YFSETQ. V was clipped by 0 bases and J by 4 bases, with 10 bases between them. The CDR3 consists of 14 residues. CDR3 region: CASSLGAGVTEAFF. CDR3 nucleotide sequence: TGCGCCAGCAGCTTGGGGGCAGGGGTCACTGAAGCTTTCTTT.

This chain connects TRBV7-3 to TRBJ2-5, with D unclear. The V gene lost 0 bases and the J gene lost 5 bases, with 7 bases spanning the gap. The germline CDR1 and CDR2 sequences are SGHTA and FQGTGA. This CDR3 is built from 13 residues. CDR3 coding DNA: TGTGCCAGCAGCTTAACCTTCCTGGAGACCCAGTACTTC. Its protein product is CASSLTFLETQYF.

V gene TRBV18 combines with J gene TRBJ1-6; TRBD1 agrees at 11 bases. The germline gives CDR1 KGHSH, CDR2 LQKENI. The CDR3 length is 18 residues. The V and J ends lost 3 bases and 9 bases, in that order; junction bases with no gene match: 13. CDR3 amino acids: CASSPAPPDRGLSSPLHF. CDR3 DNA: TGTGCCAGCTCACCGGCCCCTCCGGACAGGGGGCTCAGTTCACCCCTCCACTTT. The full variable domain, completed using reference TRBV18 and TRBJ1-6, is NAGVMQNPRHLVRRRGQEARLRCSPMKGHSHVYWYRQLPEEGLKFMVYLQKENIIDESGMPKERFSAEFPKEGPSILRIQQVVRGDSAAYFCASSPAPPDRGLSSPLHFGNGTRLTVT.